The 27 T cell receptor beta chains presented below share a single source sample, sequenced in a study of siplizumab effects on memory and regulatory T cells. Sequenced by immunoSEQ multiplex PCR; TCRdb stores in-frame clones only, minus some. The sample consists of tens of thousands of clones, more than 80% of them appearing once. Source material: CD8+ T cells sorted from blood. Source of these receptors: a human donor in good health.

The gene calls are TRBV19 and TRBJ1-1; D is unresolved. The germline V and J ends were trimmed by 1 base and 7 bases, with 7 bases remaining between them. The CDR3 spans 12 residues. The germline CDR1 and CDR2 sequences are LNHDA and SQIVND (reference sequence). The CDR3 loop is CASSIATGEAFF. CDR3 nucleotide sequence: TGTGCCAGTAGTATAGCCACGGGTGAAGCTTTCTTT.

The chain is built from TRBV2 and TRBJ2-7; TRBD1 agrees at 9 bases. The germline CDR1 and CDR2 sequences are SNHLY and FYNNEI. The CDR3 covers 14 residues. The ends lost 6 bases at V and 1 base at J; junction bases unmatched: 4. The CDR3 DNA reads TGTGCCAGCAGCGAGGGACAGGGATCCTACGAGCAGTACTTC. The encoded protein is CASSEGQGSYEQYF.

This chain joins TRBV28 and TRBJ2-5; D might be TRBD1 (5 bases). Germline lookup yields CDR1 MDHEN and CDR2 SYDVKM. The CDR3 is 12 residues long. The DNA of the CDR3 is TGTGCGTACGAAGGGGTTGAAGAGACCCAGTACTTC. Its translation: CAYEGVEETQYF.

This chain uses TRBV7-9 with TRBJ2-3, with TRBD1 matching over 8 bases. Trimming removed 4 bases from V and 3 bases from J; junction bases left unmatched: 6. CDR1 is SEHNR and CDR2 is FQNEAQ in the germline V gene (reference sequence). The CDR3 sequence is 15 residues long. The CDR3 protein is CASSSRTGTTDTQYF. In nucleotides, the CDR3 is TGTGCCAGCAGCTCGAGGACAGGGACGACAGATACGCAGTATTTT.

This chain links TRBV29-1 with TRBJ2-1; 10 nucleotides align to TRBD1. The germline V gene encodes CDR1 SQVTM and CDR2 ANQGSEA. This CDR3 has 14 residues. V trimming: 6 bases; J trimming: 4 bases; junction bases outside the gene matches: 6. The chain's CDR3 is CSVEGQGRYNEQFF. In DNA, the CDR3 is TGCAGCGTCGAGGGACAGGGGAGATACAATGAGCAGTTCTTC.

The chain combines TRBV11-2 with TRBJ2-1; D not resolved. There are 15 residues in the CDR3. V was clipped by 1 base and J by 9 bases, with 16 bases between them. Germline V gene sequence: CDR1 SGHAT, CDR2 FQNNGV. CDR3 loop: CASSLVEFSPGEQFF. As DNA, the CDR3 is TGTGCCAGCAGCTTAGTAGAGTTCTCCCCGGGTGAGCAGTTCTTC.

This chain uses TRBV19 with TRBJ2-1; D gene ambiguous. V lost 3 bases and J 5 bases, leaving 5 bases between the germline ends. The CDR3 is 12 residues long. The germline gives CDR1 LNHDA, CDR2 SQIVND (reference sequence). The CDR3 DNA follows: TGTGCCAGTAGTATTCATAACAATGAGCAGTTCTTC. It yields the protein CASSIHNNEQFF.

The chain combines TRBV7-7 with TRBJ1-3; D is possibly TRBD1 (5 bases). The CDR3 spans 15 residues. Per germline, CDR1 SSHAT and CDR2 FNYEAQ (reference sequence). The germline V and J ends were trimmed by 5 bases and 0 bases, with 11 bases remaining between them. CDR3 bases: TGTGCCAGCAGCGCGGGACTGAACTCTGGAAACACCATATATTTT. Translation: CASSAGLNSGNTIYF.

The rearrangement links TRBV15 to TRBJ2-3; D unclear. The CDR3 is 13 residues long. CDR1 and CDR2 (germline): LNHNV, YYDKDF (reference sequence). Trimming stripped 8 bases from V and 0 bases from J, with 9 bases between. CDR3 amino acids: CATGDGSTDTQYF. The CDR3, as DNA: TGTGCCACCGGCGACGGAAGCACAGATACGCAGTATTTT.

Remarks on this clone: The junction departs from germline at one end; a sequencing error may be responsible. The chain links TRBV2 to TRBJ1-1; TRBD1 agrees at 10 bases. The germline V gene has CDR1 SNHLY and CDR2 FYNNEI. There are 16 residues in the CDR3. The CDR3 is CARSAIGQGGGTEAFF. Here the CDR3 DNA reads TGTGCCCGCAGTGCCATCGGACAGGGGGGGGGCACTGAAGCTTTCTTT.

This chain uses TRBV20-1 with TRBJ1-2; D is undetermined. Deletions cut 5 bases from V and 4 bases from J, with 8 bases between. Germline V gene data show CDR1 as DFQATT and CDR2 as SNEGSKA (reference sequence). The CDR3 has 11 amino acids. The CDR3 protein is CSALDLYGYTF. The DNA of the CDR3 is TGCAGTGCTCTCGACCTCTATGGCTACACCTTC.

The chain combines TRBV2 with TRBJ2-1; no reliable D call. The V end was cut by 6 bases, the J end by 0 bases, with 12 bases between. Per germline, CDR1 SNHLY and CDR2 FYNNEI. This CDR3 has 15 amino acids. CDR3 in amino acids: CASRVDLGSYNEQFF. The CDR3 DNA sequence: TGTGCCAGCAGAGTTGATTTGGGCTCCTACAATGAGCAGTTCTTC. Drawing the rest from reference TRBV2 and TRBJ2-1, the complete variable domain is EPEVTQTPSHQVTQMGQEVILRCVPISNHLYFYWYRQILGQKVEFLVSFYNNEISEKSEIFDDQFSVERPDGSNFTLKIRSTKLEDSAMYFCASRVDLGSYNEQFFGPGTRLTVL.

The V and J genes are TRBV7-5 and TRBJ1-1. TRBV7-5 represents a pseudogene. The CDR3 has 12 residues. CDR3 sequence: CARSPYRREAFF. The DNA for the CDR3 is TGTGCCAGAAGCCCCTACAGGAGGGAAGCTTTCTTT.

In its sample, this clone was seen once. This chain links TRBV7-8 with TRBJ2-1, with 11 bases aligning to TRBD2. After removal of 5 bases from V and 4 bases from J, the junction contained 13 bases not matched to a gene. CDR3 length equals 18 residues. Germline V gene data show CDR1 as SGHVS and CDR2 as FQNEAQ. The CDR3 nucleotides read TGTGCCAGCAGCCCCGGCGTTAGCGGGAGGGCCGTTTACAATGAGCAGTTCTTC. Amino acids: CASSPGVSGRAVYNEQFF.

The chain couples TRBV19 to TRBJ2-6, with a weak D call TRBD1 (5 bases). Trimming removed 8 bases at V and 4 bases at J, with 12 bases between. CDR1 is LNHDA and CDR2 is SQIVND in the germline V gene (reference sequence). The CDR3 totals 14 residues. This chain's CDR3 is CASLAGSGANVLTF. The CDR3 DNA reads as TGTGCCAGTCTCGCAGGGTCGGGGGCCAACGTCCTGACTTTC.

CDR3 coding DNA: TGCGCCAGCAGGCCGGGACAAGCTAGCACAGATACGCAGTATTTT. This gives the protein CASRPGQASTDTQYF. The V gene is TRBV10-1, the J gene TRBJ2-3; a weak D match, TRBD1 (6 bases). The germline CDR1 and CDR2 sequences are WNHNN and SYGVQD (reference sequence). V lost 6 bases to trimming and J lost 0 bases, with 13 bases between them. The length of the CDR3 is 15 residues.

As DNA, the CDR3 is TGTGCCAGCAGTTTGGAGCCAGGGGGCTACGAGCAGTACTTC. The encoded protein is CASSLEPGGYEQYF. The rearrangement uses TRBV27 and TRBJ2-7, with 7 bases identical to TRBD1. Germline CDR1 MNHEY, CDR2 SMNVEV (reference sequence). There are 14 residues in the CDR3. V shed 3 bases, J shed 3 bases, and the junction held 5 bases outside the gene matches.

This clone was found once. The chain uses TRBV6-5 and TRBJ1-4, with 9 positions matching TRBD1. CDR1 is MNHEY and CDR2 is SVGAGI in the germline V gene. This CDR3 spans 16 amino acids. Germline trimming cut 4 bases from V and 8 bases from J; bases unmatched to any gene: 11. Here the CDR3 reads CASSLQPGQGAEKLFF. The CDR3 DNA follows: TGTGCCAGCAGTTTGCAACCGGGACAGGGAGCCGAAAAACTGTTTTTT.

This rearrangement joins TRBV5-1 to TRBJ2-1, with 10 bases aligning to TRBD2. The germline V gene has CDR1 SGHRS and CDR2 YFSETQ. The CDR3 extends over 16 amino acids. The junction had 1 base not matched to a gene; V was cut back by 0 bases and J by 1 base. The CDR3 DNA follows: TGCGCCAGCAGCTTGGGACTAGCGGGTTCCTACAATGAGCAGTTCTTC. This gives the protein CASSLGLAGSYNEQFF.

This chain links TRBV5-4 with TRBJ2-7; D may be TRBD2 (6 bases). Trimming took off 2 bases at V and 6 bases at J, with 9 bases between the two ends. In germline, CDR1 is SGHNT, CDR2 YYREEE (reference sequence). This CDR3 region has 12 residues. CDR3 sequence: CASSFGGPEQYF. CDR3 bases: TGTGCCAGCAGCTTTGGAGGGCCCGAGCAGTACTTC.

The chain carries TRBV19 and TRBJ2-7, with 7 bases matching TRBD2. Germline V gene lookup returns CDR1 LNHDA and CDR2 SQIVND (reference sequence). CDR3 size: 15 residues. The V segment lost 5 bases and the J segment 2 bases; nucleotides outside the gene matches: 9. The DNA for the CDR3 is TGTGCCAGTAGTCCCCTGGCGGGAGAAACCTACGAGCAGTACTTC. Protein sequence: CASSPLAGETYEQYF.

CDR3 residues: CASSPDGAYEQYF. In DNA form, the CDR3 reads TGTGCCAGCAGCCCCGACGGAGCCTACGAGCAGTACTTC. The J gene is TRBJ2-7, the V gene TRBV5-6; D is ambiguous. Germline CDR1 and CDR2: SGHDT and YYEEEE. V dropped 4 bases and J dropped 2 bases, with 10 bases sitting between them. This CDR3 has 13 residues.

The chain has TRBV7-8 and TRBJ2-7; D remains ambiguous. V was cut by 5 bases and J by 0 bases, with 14 bases left in between. CDR1 and CDR2 from the germline V gene are SGHVS and FQNEAQ. The CDR3 is made up of 15 amino acids. Here the CDR3 DNA reads TGTGCCAGCAGCCCATCGGGCGGCAGCTCCTACGAGCAGTACTTC. It codes for CASSPSGGSSYEQYF. The whole variable domain, remainder taken from reference TRBV7-8 and TRBJ2-7, is GAGVSQSPRYKVAKRGQDVALRCDPISGHVSLFWYQQALGQGPEFLTYFQNEAQLDKSGLPSDRFFAERPEGSVSTLKIQRTQQEDSAVYLCASSPSGGSSYEQYFGPGTRLTVT.

The chain links TRBV18 to TRBJ1-2; 7 nucleotides match TRBD1. V trimming: 3 bases; J trimming: 8 bases; junction bases outside the gene matches: 15. The CDR3 totals 16 residues. CDR1 is KGHSH, CDR2 LQKENI, per germline. In DNA form, the CDR3 reads TGTGCCAGCTCACCTCCAAGGACAGGTTCCACCGGGGGCTACACCTTC. Protein sequence: CASSPPRTGSTGGYTF. The full variable domain, rest sourced from reference TRBV18 and TRBJ1-2, is NAGVMQNPRHLVRRRGQEARLRCSPMKGHSHVYWYRQLPEEGLKFMVYLQKENIIDESGMPKERFSAEFPKEGPSILRIQQVVRGDSAAYFCASSPPRTGSTGGYTFGSGTRLTVV.

This chain links TRBV6-6 with TRBJ2-1; D possibly corresponds to TRBD2 (6 bases). The CDR3 totals 16 residues. From germline, CDR1 is MNHNY and CDR2 SVGAGI (reference sequence). The V end lost 4 bases, the J end lost 4 bases, and 17 bases lay between the germline ends. CDR3 DNA sequence: TGTGCCAGCAGTTCCCCCGGGAGCGGCCCTTACAATGAGCAGTTCTTC. This gives the protein CASSSPGSGPYNEQFF.

The V gene is TRBV19, the J gene TRBJ1-2; D gene uncertain. With 1 base removed from V and 6 bases from J, the gap between germline ends came to 12 bases. The CDR3 has 14 residues. In germline, CDR1 is LNHDA, CDR2 SQIVND (reference sequence). CDR3 amino acids: CASSIAPTLDGYTF. The CDR3 DNA sequence: TGTGCCAGTAGTATAGCCCCTACTTTGGATGGCTACACCTTC.

V and J are TRBV7-6 and TRBJ2-1, with D perhaps matching TRBD2 (6 bases). CDR3 length equals 16 residues. V shed 0 bases and J shed 3 bases, with 12 bases lying between them. The germline V gene has CDR1 SGHVS and CDR2 FNYEAQ. CDR3 amino acids: CASSLAQAGNYNEQFF. The CDR3 bases are TGTGCCAGCAGCTTAGCTCAGGCGGGAAACTACAATGAGCAGTTCTTC.